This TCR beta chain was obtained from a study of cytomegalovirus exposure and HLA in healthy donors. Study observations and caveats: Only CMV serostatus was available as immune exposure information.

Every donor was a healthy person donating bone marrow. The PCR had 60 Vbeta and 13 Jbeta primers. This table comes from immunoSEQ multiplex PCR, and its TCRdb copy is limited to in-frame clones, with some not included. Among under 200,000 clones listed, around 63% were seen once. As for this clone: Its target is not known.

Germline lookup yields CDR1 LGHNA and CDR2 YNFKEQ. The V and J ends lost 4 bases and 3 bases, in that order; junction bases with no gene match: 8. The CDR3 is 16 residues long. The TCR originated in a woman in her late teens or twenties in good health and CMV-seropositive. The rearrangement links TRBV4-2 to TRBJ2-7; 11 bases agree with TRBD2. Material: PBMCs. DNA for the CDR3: TGTGCCAGCAGCCTCTCCACCGGGACTAGCGGCTACGAGCAGTACTTC. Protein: CASSLSTGTSGYEQYF.